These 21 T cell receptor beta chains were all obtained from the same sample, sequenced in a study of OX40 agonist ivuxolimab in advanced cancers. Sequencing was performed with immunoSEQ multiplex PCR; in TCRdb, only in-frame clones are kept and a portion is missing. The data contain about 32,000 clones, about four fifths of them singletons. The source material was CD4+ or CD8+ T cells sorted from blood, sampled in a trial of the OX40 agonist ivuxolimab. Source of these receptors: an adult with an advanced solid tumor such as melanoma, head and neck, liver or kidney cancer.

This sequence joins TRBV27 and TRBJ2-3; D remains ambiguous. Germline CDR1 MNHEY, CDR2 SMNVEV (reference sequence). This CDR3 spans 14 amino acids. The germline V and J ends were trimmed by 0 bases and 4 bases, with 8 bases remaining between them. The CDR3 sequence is CASSLSLLPDTQYF. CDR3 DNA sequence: TGTGCCAGCAGTTTATCCCTACTTCCAGATACGCAGTATTTT.

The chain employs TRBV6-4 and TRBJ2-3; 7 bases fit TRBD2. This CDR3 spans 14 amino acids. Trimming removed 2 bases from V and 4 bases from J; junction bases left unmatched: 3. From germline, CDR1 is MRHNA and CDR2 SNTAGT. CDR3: CASSDGLGADTQYF. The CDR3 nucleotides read TGTGCCAGCAGTGACGGACTAGGGGCAGATACGCAGTATTTT.

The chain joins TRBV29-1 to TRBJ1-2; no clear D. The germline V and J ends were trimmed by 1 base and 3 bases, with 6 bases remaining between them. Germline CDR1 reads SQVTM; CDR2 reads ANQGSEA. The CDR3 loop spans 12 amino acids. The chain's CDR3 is CSVEGVDYGYTF. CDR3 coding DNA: TGCAGCGTTGAAGGTGTGGACTATGGCTACACCTTC.

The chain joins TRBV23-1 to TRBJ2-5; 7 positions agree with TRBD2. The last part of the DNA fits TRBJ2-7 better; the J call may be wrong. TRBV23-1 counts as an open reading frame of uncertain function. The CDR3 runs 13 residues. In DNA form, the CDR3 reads TGCGCCGGTGTGGGCGGGAGCTGGTACGAGCAGTACTTC. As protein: CAGVGGSWYEQYF.

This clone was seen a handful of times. CDR3 in amino acids: CATQGVRNTEAFF. CDR3 DNA sequence: TGTGCCACGCAGGGGGTTAGGAACACTGAAGCTTTCTTT. V is TRBV19 and J is TRBJ1-1; 7 bases align to TRBD1. Trimming cost V 10 bases and J 1 base; bases outside gene matches: 6. CDR1 LNHDA and CDR2 SQIVND come from the germline V gene (reference sequence). This CDR3 has 13 amino acids.

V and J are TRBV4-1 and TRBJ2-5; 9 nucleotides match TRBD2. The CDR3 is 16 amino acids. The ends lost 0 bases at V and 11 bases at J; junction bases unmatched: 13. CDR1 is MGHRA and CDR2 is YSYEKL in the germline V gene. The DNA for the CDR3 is TGCGCCAGCAGCCAAGAAATAGCTAGCGGGACACGGGAACAGTACTTC. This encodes CASSQEIASGTREQYF.

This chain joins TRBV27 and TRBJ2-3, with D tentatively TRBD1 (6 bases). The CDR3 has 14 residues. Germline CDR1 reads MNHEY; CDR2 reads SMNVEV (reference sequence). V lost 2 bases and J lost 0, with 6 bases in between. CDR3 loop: CASSLGGSTDTQYF. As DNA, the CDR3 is TGTGCCAGCAGTTTAGGGGGCAGCACAGATACGCAGTATTTT.

The CDR3 DNA is TGTGCCAGCAGCCGGGAAAGGAATAGGATCTACGAGCAGTACTTC. Its protein is CASSRERNRIYEQYF. The J gene is TRBJ2-7, the V gene TRBV4-2; D gene unclear. V lost 4 bases to trimming and J lost 3 bases, with 16 bases between them. The CDR3 loop spans 15 amino acids. CDR1 and CDR2 from the germline V gene are LGHNA and YNFKEQ.

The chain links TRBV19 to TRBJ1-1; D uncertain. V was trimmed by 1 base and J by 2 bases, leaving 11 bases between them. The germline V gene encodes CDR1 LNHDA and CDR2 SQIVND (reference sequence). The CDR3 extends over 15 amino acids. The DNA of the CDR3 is TGTGCCAGTAGTATAGTGGCAGAGAAAAACACTGAAGCTTTCTTT. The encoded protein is CASSIVAEKNTEAFF.

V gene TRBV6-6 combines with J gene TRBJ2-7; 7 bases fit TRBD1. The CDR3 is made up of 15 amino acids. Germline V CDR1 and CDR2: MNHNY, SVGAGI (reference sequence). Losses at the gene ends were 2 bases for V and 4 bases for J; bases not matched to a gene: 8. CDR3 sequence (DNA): TGTGCCAGCAGTTACCTCGGACAGGAAGGGTACGAGCAGTACTTC. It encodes CASSYLGQEGYEQYF.

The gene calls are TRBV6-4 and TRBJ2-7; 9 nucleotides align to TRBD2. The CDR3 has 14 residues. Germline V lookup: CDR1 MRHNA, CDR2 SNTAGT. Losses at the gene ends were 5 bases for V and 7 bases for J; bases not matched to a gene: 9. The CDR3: CASSLNSGSGEQYF. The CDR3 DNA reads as TGTGCCAGCAGTTTGAATAGCGGGAGTGGGGAGCAGTACTTC.

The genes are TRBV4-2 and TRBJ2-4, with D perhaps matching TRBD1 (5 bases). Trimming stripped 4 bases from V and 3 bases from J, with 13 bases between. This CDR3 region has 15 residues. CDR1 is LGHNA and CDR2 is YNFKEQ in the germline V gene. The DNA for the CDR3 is TGTGCCAGCAGCCTGTTGACGCAGGGCAAAAACATTCAGTACTTC. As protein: CASSLLTQGKNIQYF.

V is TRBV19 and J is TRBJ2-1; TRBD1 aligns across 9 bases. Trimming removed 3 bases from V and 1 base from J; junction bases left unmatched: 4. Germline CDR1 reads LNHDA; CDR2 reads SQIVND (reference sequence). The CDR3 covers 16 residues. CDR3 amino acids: CASSMAGQGSYNEQFF. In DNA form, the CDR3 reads TGTGCCAGTAGTATGGCTGGACAGGGGTCCTACAATGAGCAGTTCTTC.

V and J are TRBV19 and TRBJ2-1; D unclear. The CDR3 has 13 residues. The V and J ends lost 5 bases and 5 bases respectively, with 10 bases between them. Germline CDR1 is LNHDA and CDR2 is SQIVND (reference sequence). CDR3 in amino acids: CASSPLIDNEQFF. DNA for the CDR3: TGTGCCAGTAGTCCTTTAATTGACAATGAGCAGTTCTTC.

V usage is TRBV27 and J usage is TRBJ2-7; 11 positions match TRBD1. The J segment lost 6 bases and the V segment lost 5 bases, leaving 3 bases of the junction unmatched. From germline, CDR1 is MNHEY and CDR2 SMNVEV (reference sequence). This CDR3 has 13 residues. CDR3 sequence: CASSAGTGGEQYF. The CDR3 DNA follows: TGTGCCAGCAGTGCCGGGACAGGGGGCGAGCAGTACTTC.

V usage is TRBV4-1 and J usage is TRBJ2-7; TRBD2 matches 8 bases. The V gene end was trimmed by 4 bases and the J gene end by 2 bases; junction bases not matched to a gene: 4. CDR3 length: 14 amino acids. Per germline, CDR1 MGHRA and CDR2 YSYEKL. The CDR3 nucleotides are TGCGCCAGCAGCCCCCCGGGACTAGCCTACGAGCAGTACTTC. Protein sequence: CASSPPGLAYEQYF.

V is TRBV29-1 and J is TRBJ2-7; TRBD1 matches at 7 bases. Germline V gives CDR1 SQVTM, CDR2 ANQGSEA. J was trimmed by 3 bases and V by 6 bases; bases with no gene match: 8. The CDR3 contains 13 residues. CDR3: CSVLGTASYEQYF. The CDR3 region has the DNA TGCAGCGTGTTGGGGACAGCCAGCTACGAGCAGTACTTC.

The CDR3 loop reads CSVGPHGTGLEQYF. As DNA, the CDR3 is TGCAGCGTTGGACCGCACGGGACAGGTCTTGAGCAGTACTTC. The J gene is TRBJ2-7, the V gene TRBV29-1, with 8 bases identical to TRBD1. The CDR3 runs 14 residues. Germline CDR1 SQVTM, CDR2 ANQGSEA. Losses at the gene ends were 4 bases for V and 7 bases for J; bases not matched to a gene: 12.

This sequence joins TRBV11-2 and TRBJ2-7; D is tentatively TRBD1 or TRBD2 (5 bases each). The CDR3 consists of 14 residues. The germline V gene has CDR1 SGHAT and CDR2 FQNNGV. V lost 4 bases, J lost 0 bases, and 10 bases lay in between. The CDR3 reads CASSWDGISYEQYF. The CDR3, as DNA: TGTGCCAGCAGCTGGGACGGAATCTCCTACGAGCAGTACTTC. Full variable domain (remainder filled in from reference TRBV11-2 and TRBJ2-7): EAGVAQSPRYKIIEKRQSVAFWCNPISGHATLYWYQQILGQGPKLLIQFQNNGVVDDSQLPKDRFSAERLKGVDSTLKIQPAKLEDSAVYLCASSWDGISYEQYFGPGTRLTVT.

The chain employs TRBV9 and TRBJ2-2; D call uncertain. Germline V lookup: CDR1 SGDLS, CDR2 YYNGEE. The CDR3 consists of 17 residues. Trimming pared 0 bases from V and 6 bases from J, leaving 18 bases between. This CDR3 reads CASSVGSPPRSAGELFF. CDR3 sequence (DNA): TGTGCCAGCAGCGTAGGTTCTCCCCCCCGTTCGGCCGGGGAGCTGTTTTTT.

The CDR3 DNA reads TGCGCCAGCAGCCAACGAAGGGTGACCGGGGAGCTGTTTTTT. Protein: CASSQRRVTGELFF. This chain connects TRBV4-3 to TRBJ2-2, with no clear D. Trimming left V 2 bases short and J 5 bases short, with 9 bases between. CDR1 is LGHNA, CDR2 YSLEER, per germline. This CDR3 spans 14 amino acids.